These T cell receptor beta chains were read from a single sample in a study of identical twins. TCRdb used MiXCR to reprocess the 5' RACE reads, holding one entry per CDR3 protein. The table lists roughly 1.6 million distinct CDR3 sequences, about 31% of them singletons. Sequencing was performed on cord blood. Receptors originate from a newborn girl in good health. Both conserved end residues are part of each CDR3. The D gene is left open where the match is weak. Clone size, where shown, is once, few, many, or a class for clones that have expanded.

TRBV28	NA	TRBJ2-1	NA	TGTGCCAGCAGTTTACTTGGGTCAGGCCCATACAATGAGCAGTTCTTC	CASSLLGSGPYNEQFF
TRBV7-2	few	TRBJ2-3	TRBD2	TGTGCCAGCAGCTTATCGAGCGGGATCGCAACAGATACGCAGTATTTT	CASSLSSGIATDTQYF
TRBV24-1	few	TRBJ2-3	TRBD2	TGTGCCACCAGTGCAGGCGGGAGAGGGTCAGATACGCAGTATTTT	CATSAGGRGSDTQYF
TRBV6-7	few	TRBJ2-7	TRBD2	TGTGCCAGCAGTTCAGGTAGCGGGAGTGCAAACGAGCAGTACTTC	CASSSGSGSANEQYF
TRBV5-1	NA	TRBJ2-2	NA	TGCGCCAGCAGCTTTGGTCCTAGCCTCACCGGGGAGCTGTTTTTT	CASSFGPSLTGELFF
TRBV7-2	few	TRBJ2-7	NA	TGTGCCAGCAGCTTAGCTGTCGGGTTAAGCTCCTACGAGCAGTACTTC	CASSLAVGLSSYEQYF
TRBV2	few	TRBJ2-3	TRBD2	TGTGCCACCATTAGCGGGGCCACAGATACGCAGTATTTT	CATISGATDTQYF
TRBV20-1	NA	TRBJ1-2	TRBD1	TGCAGTGCTGCTAATCTTAGGGGGACAGAGAAGATTGGCTACACCTTC	CSAANLRGTEKIGYTF
TRBV29-1	NA	TRBJ1-1	NA	TGCAGCGTTGAAGAGGGGCGCCGACGGGGAGTTGAAGCTTTCTTT	CSVEEGRRRGVEAFF
TRBV5-1	NA	TRBJ2-1	TRBD1	TGCGCCAGCAGACAGGGACAGAGCTCCTACAATGAGCAGTTCTTC	CASRQGQSSYNEQFF
TRBV12-3/TRBV12-4	NA	TRBJ2-3	NA	TGTGCCAGCAGTCTATCGGGGTCTAGCAACACAGATACGCAGTATTTT	CASSLSGSSNTDTQYF